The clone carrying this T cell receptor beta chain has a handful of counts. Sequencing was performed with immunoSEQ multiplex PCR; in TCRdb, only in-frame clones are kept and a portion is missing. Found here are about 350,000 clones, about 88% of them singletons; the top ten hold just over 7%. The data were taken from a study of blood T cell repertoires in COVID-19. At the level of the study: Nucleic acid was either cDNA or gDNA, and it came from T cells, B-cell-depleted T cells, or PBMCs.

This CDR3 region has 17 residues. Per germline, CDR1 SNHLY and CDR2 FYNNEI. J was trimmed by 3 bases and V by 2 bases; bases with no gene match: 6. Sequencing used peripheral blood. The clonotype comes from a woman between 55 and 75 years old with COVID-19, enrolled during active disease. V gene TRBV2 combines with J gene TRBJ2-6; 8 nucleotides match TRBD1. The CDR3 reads CASSETATGDGANVLTF. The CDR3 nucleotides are TGTGCCAGCAGTGAAACCGCGACAGGGGATGGGGCCAACGTCCTGACTTTC.